Shown below are 8 T cell receptor beta chains from a single sample sequenced in a study of vaccination and CD4 T cells after COVID-19. Sequencing of DNA taken from cultured CD4+ T cells relied on the Oncomine TCR Beta short-read assay. MiXCR, applied by TCRdb to the PCR reads, yields one record per CDR3 protein. The table has about 15,000 distinct CDR3 sequences, roughly 28% seen once. Noted treatment: roughly 10-day PBMC culture with coronavirus spike peptide pools or control peptides (ViraFEST assay). Antigens for these TCRs are unknown. The sample consisted of cultured CD4+ T cells from blood. All receptors derive from a human donor with COVID-19.

The rearrangement joins TRBV25-1 to TRBJ2-7, with 9 bases identical to TRBD1. CDR3 size: 15 residues. Germline CDR1 reads MGHDK; CDR2 reads SYGVNS. V lost 6 bases and J lost 7; bases outside the gene matches: 13. CDR3 in amino acids: CASRKQGAKNGEQYF. CDR3 sequence (DNA): TGTGCCAGCAGGAAACAGGGGGCAAAAAATGGTGAGCAGTACTTC.

The rearrangement joins TRBV20-1 to TRBJ2-1; 11 nucleotides align to TRBD2. The germline gives CDR1 DFQATT, CDR2 SNEGSKA (reference sequence). The CDR3 is made up of 18 amino acids. V lost 0 bases to trimming and J lost 4 bases; unmatched junction nucleotides: 11. DNA of the CDR3: TGCAGTGCTAGAGAGCATAGCGGGGGGGCCGGGAGTTACAATGAGCAGTTCTTC. Translation: CSAREHSGGAGSYNEQFF.

The rearrangement joins TRBV7-2 to TRBJ1-1, with D uncertain. CDR1 is SGHTA and CDR2 is FQGNSA in the germline V gene. There are 14 residues in the CDR3. V lost 8 bases and J 4 bases, leaving 17 bases between the germline ends. CDR3 sequence: CASGPMIGGTEAFF. The CDR3, as DNA: TGTGCCAGCGGCCCCATGATTGGTGGCACTGAAGCTTTCTTT.

A few counts support this clonotype. V and J are TRBV7-8 and TRBJ2-2; 7 bases are a match to TRBD1. Looked up from germline, CDR1 is SGHVS and CDR2 is FQNEAQ. The V and J ends lost 5 bases and 7 bases, in that order; junction bases with no gene match: 13. CDR3 length: 16 amino acids. This CDR3 is CASSGRTTGIGGELFF. DNA of the CDR3: TGTGCCAGCAGCGGCCGGACGACAGGGATTGGCGGGGAGCTGTTTTTT. The full variable domain, its missing parts supplied by reference TRBV7-8 and TRBJ2-2, is GAGVSQSPRYKVAKRGQDVALRCDPISGHVSLFWYQQALGQGPEFLTYFQNEAQLDKSGLPSDRFFAERPEGSVSTLKIQRTQQEDSAVYLCASSGRTTGIGGELFFGEGSRLTVL.

This chain's CDR3 is CASSETELNTEAFF. DNA of the CDR3: TGTGCCAGCAGCGAGACGGAATTGAACACTGAAGCTTTCTTT. This chain connects TRBV9 to TRBJ1-1; D unclear. This CDR3 has 14 residues. Deletions cut 3 bases from V and 0 bases from J, with 9 bases between. The germline V gene has CDR1 SGDLS and CDR2 YYNGEE. The whole variable domain, remainder taken from reference TRBV9 and TRBJ1-1, is DSGVTQTPKHLITATGQRVTLRCSPRSGDLSVYWYQQSLDQGLQFLIQYYNGEERAKGNILERFSAQQFPDLHSELNLSSLELGDSALYFCASSETELNTEAFFGQGTRLTVV.

The chain joins TRBV6-2 or TRBV6-3 to TRBJ1-5; 12 nucleotides agree with TRBD1. Germline V CDR1 and CDR2: MNHEY, SVGEGT. This CDR3 contains 18 residues. The junction had 9 bases not matched to a gene; V was cut back by 6 bases and J by 0 bases. DNA of the CDR3: TGTGCCAGCAGCTGGGACAGGGGGCTACGAGATAGCAATCAGCCCCAGCATTTT. It encodes CASSWDRGLRDSNQPQHF.

The chain employs TRBV27 and TRBJ1-2, with TRBD1 matching 7 bases. CDR1 and CDR2 (germline): MNHEY, SMNVEV (reference sequence). Unmatched junction bases numbered 14, after V lost 8 bases and J lost 5 bases. This CDR3 is 15 amino acids long. The CDR3 spells CASWSLQGRSYGYTF. For the CDR3, the DNA is TGTGCCAGCTGGTCTCTACAGGGGAGGTCATATGGCTACACCTTC.

This chain connects TRBV7-9 to TRBJ2-7; D uncertain. Trimming removed 2 bases from V and 2 bases from J, with 7 bases in between. Germline CDR1 and CDR2: SEHNR and FQNEAQ (reference sequence). The CDR3 is made up of 13 amino acids. This CDR3 is CASSLNTPYEQYF. In DNA, the CDR3 is TGTGCCAGCAGCTTAAATACACCCTACGAGCAGTACTTC.